This T cell receptor beta chain was observed in a study of metastatic and nonmetastatic thyroid tumors. Findings and caveats of the study: The study reportedly found significantly higher TCR beta diversity in malignant thyroid tumors than benign nodules, in blood and tumor.

TCRdb re-called clones from the PCR reads using MiXCR. Of 20,000 to 25,000 clones listed, roughly 24% are singletons. As for this clone: What it binds is not known.

The CDR3 consists of 14 residues. Germline-derived CDR1 and CDR2 are SGHVS and FQNEAQ. With 4 bases clipped from V and 9 bases from J, the junction kept 8 bases outside the gene matches. None of the patients had undergone any treatment ahead of thyroid surgery. This TCR came from a female donor with papillary thyroid cancer or a benign thyroid nodule (not recorded which). Some clones in this sample may be carry-over from other donors' samples. Sequenced: tumor tissue. The rearrangement joins TRBV7-8 to TRBJ2-1; 8 nucleotides match TRBD2. This chain's CDR3 is CASSSGISGTEQFF. The CDR3 nucleotides read TGTGCCAGCAGCTCCGGCATTAGCGGGACTGAGCAGTTCTTC.